The clone carrying this TCR beta chain has just one count. What it binds is not known. The data were obtained in a study of a mutant IDH1 vaccine in newly diagnosed glioma. Study-wide context: With temozolomide cycles, or 4-6 weeks after radiotherapy alone, vaccination was started. Notes on the study in general: Among top peripheral T cell clonotypes, changes seemed unrelated to pseudoprogression.

Germline V CDR1 and CDR2: SGDLS, YYNGEE. V lost 4 bases and J lost 4, with 17 bases in between. The CDR3 extends over 15 amino acids. Clones were read by immunoSEQ multiplex PCR, and TCRdb kept only the in-frame ones, dropping some. Of around 30,000 clones in the sample, around 87% were seen once. Time point indicated: week 11, during vaccination. In the vaccine, a single dose held 300 ug of the mutant IDH1 20-mer peptide, along with topical imiquimod. The sequence was collected from a man younger than 35 with glioma. This specimen was PBMCs, taken from a glioma patient whose treatment included an IDH1 peptide vaccine. This chain uses TRBV9 with TRBJ1-2; D might be TRBD1 (6 bases). The CDR3 loop reads CASSPPEGGFYGYTF. DNA of the CDR3: TGTGCCAGCAGCCCCCCGGAGGGGGGATTCTATGGCTACACCTTC.